These T cell receptor beta chains were read from a single sample in a study of CD8 T cells in Susac syndrome. TCRdb reprocessed the immunoSEQ multiplex PCR reads via MiXCR and lists one record per CDR3 protein. The table records about 180,000 distinct CDR3 sequences, about 96% of them present only once. Sequenced: CD4+ T cells from PBMCs. The source is a human donor with Susac syndrome. The conserved cysteine and the conserved F or W are not part of the CDR3 here.

J | V | CDR3
TRBJ2-5 | TRBV24-1 | ATGTQETQY
TRBJ1-2 | TRBV9 | ASSAPFEGPPNYGYT
TRBJ2-1 | TRBV9 | ASSVDGRGHEQF
TRBJ2-1 | TRBV29-1 | SVVLWSSNEQF
TRBJ2-2 | TRBV11-2 | ASSRGGTGELF
TRBJ2-3 | TRBV29-1 | SVVFLGGSTDTQY
TRBJ1-1 | TRBV11-1 | ASSLRFAANTEAF
TRBJ2-1 | TRBV18 | ASFPGLGSYEQF
TRBJ2-7 | TRBV7-6 | ASSLRAAVLTYEQY
TRBJ1-1 | TRBV20-1 | SASGNTEAF
TRBJ2-1 | TRBV2 | ASVTSVANEQF
TRBJ2-3 | TRBV7-9 | AAEGTSTDTQY
TRBJ1-6 | TRBV7-2 | ASSLVQGTNSPLH